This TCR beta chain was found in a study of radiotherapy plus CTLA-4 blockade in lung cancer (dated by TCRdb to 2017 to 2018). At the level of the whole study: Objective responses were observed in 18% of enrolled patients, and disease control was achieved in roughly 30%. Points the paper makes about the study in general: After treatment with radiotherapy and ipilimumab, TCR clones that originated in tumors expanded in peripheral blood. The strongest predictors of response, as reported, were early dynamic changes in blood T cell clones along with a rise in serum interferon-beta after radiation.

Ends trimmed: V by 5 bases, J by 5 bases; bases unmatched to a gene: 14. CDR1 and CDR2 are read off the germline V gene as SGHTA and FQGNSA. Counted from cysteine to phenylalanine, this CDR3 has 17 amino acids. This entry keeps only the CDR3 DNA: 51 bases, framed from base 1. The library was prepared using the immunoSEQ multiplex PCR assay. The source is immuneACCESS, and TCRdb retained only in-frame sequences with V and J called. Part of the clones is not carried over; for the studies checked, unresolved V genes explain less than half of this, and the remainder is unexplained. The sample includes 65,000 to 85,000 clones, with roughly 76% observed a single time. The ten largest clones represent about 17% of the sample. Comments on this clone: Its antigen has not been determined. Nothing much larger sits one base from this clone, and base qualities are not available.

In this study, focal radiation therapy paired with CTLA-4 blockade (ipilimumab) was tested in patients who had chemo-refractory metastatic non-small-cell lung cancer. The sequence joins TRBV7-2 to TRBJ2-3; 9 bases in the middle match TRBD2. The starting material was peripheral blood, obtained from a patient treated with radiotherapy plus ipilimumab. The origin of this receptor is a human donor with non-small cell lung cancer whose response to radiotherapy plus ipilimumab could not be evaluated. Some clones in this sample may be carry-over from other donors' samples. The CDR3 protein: CASSLQRGGGARDTQYF. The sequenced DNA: TGTGCCAGCAGCCTCCAGAGGGGCGGGGGGGCAAGAGATACGCAGTATTTT.